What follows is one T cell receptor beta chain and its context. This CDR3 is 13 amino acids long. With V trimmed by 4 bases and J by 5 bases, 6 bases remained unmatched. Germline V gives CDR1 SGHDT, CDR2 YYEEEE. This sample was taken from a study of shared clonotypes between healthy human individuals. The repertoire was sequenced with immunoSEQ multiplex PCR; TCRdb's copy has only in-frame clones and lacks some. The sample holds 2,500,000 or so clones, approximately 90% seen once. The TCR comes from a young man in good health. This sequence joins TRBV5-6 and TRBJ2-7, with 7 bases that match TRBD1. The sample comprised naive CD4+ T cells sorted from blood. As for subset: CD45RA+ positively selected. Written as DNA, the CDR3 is TGTGCCAGCAGCCGACAGGGTATGAACGAGCAGTACTTC. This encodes CASSRQGMNEQYF.